These 21 T cell receptor beta chains share one sample of origin, sequenced in a study of identical twins. Each CDR3 protein gets one entry after TCRdb re-called the 5' RACE reads with MiXCR. The repertoire holds about 570,000 distinct CDR3 sequences, with 7.5% to 10% as singletons. The data also belong to a second study, concerning yellow fever vaccine responses in identical twins.

Specimen: PBMCs. The receptors were sampled from a woman aged 18-29 years in good health.

This clonotype was detected a few times. The chain joins TRBV12-3 or TRBV12-4 to TRBJ2-2; a weak D match, TRBD1 (5 bases). V was pared by 6 bases and J by 2 bases, with 16 bases between. The CDR3 length is 16 residues. The CDR3 nucleotides read TGTGCCAGCAGCCCAGGGATTGGGATTAACACCGGGGAGCTGTTTTTT. This gives the protein CASSPGIGINTGELFF.

In its sample, this clonotype was seen a few times. The chain combines TRBV7-2 with TRBJ2-4, with TRBD2 matching 9 bases. Trimming removed 0 bases from V and 8 bases from J; junction bases left unmatched: 5. The CDR3 consists of 15 residues. Germline V gene data show CDR1 as SGHTA and CDR2 as FQGNSA. The CDR3 reads CASSLATSGFHIQYF. The CDR3 DNA sequence: TGTGCCAGCAGCTTAGCTACTAGCGGGTTCCACATTCAGTACTTC.

This clonotype has a count of ten or more. This chain connects TRBV12-3 or TRBV12-4 to TRBJ1-3; TRBD1 matches at 7 bases. The V gene end was trimmed by 4 bases and the J gene end by 2 bases; junction bases not matched to a gene: 2. There are 14 residues in the CDR3. CDR3 nucleotides: TGTGCCAGCAGTTCTGGGACAGCTGGAAACACCATATATTTT. This gives the protein CASSSGTAGNTIYF.

This clonotype occurred many times. The chain uses TRBV11-2 and TRBJ2-7, with a possible D match to TRBD1 (6 bases). The CDR3 consists of 14 residues. Trimming took 3 bases from V and 0 from J, leaving 9 bases between them. Germline V gene lookup returns CDR1 SGHAT and CDR2 FQNNGV. The CDR3 sequence: CASSFRQVSYEQYF. The CDR3 nucleotides are TGTGCCAGCAGCTTTAGACAGGTCTCCTACGAGCAGTACTTC.

This clonotype has a count of ten or more. V is TRBV28 and J is TRBJ2-3, with D uncertain. This CDR3 has 14 amino acids. V was trimmed by 8 bases and J by 4 bases, leaving 16 bases between them. The germline V gene encodes CDR1 MDHEN and CDR2 SYDVKM. This chain's CDR3 is CASAGRGRADTQYF. CDR3 bases: TGTGCCAGCGCCGGCCGCGGTCGCGCAGATACGCAGTATTTT.

At least ten counts were recorded for this clonotype. Germline is not matched at one junction end, which may reflect a read error. The V call is TRBV7-7, the J call TRBJ2-2, with 10 positions matching TRBD2. CDR1 and CDR2 (germline): SSHAT, FNYEAQ (reference sequence). The CDR3 extends over 15 amino acids. CDR3 bases: TGTGCTAGCAGCTCTAGCGGGAGTAACCCCGGGGAGCTGTTTTTT. This gives the protein CASSSSGSNPGELFF. The full variable domain, in which reference TRBV7-7 and TRBJ2-2 provide the parts outside the CDR3, is GAGVSQSPRYKVTKRGQDVTLRCDPISSHATLYWYQQALGQGPEFLTYFNYEAQPDKSGLPSDRFSAERPEGSISTLTIQRTEQRDSAMYRCASSSSGSNPGELFFGEGSRLTVL.

There are many counts of this clonotype. This chain connects TRBV12-3 or TRBV12-4 to TRBJ2-7; TRBD1 agrees at 7 bases. The trim removed 6 bases at V and 4 bases at J, leaving 9 bases unmatched. The CDR3 spans 14 residues. Here the CDR3 DNA reads TGTGCCAGCAGCCCCGGGACAGCCGAGTACGAGCAGTACTTC. Amino acids: CASSPGTAEYEQYF.

This chain uses TRBV6-2 or TRBV6-3 with TRBJ2-1; 8 bases agree with TRBD1. The CDR3 sequence is 13 residues long. From germline, CDR1 is MNHEY and CDR2 SVGEGT. After removal of 4 bases from V and 6 bases from J, the junction contained 2 bases not matched to a gene. The CDR3 region is CASSSTGANEQFF. CDR3 in DNA: TGTGCCAGCAGTTCGACAGGGGCCAATGAGCAGTTCTTC.

The chain links TRBV2 to TRBJ2-1, with 8 bases aligning to TRBD1. Germline V CDR1 and CDR2: SNHLY, FYNNEI. There are 19 residues in the CDR3. Trimming removed 10 bases from V and 0 bases from J; junction bases left unmatched: 20. Here the CDR3 DNA reads TGTGCCATCAGCCGCCCGGACAGGGTGGATCTAGGCTCCTACAATGAGCAGTTCTTC. Amino acid sequence: CAISRPDRVDLGSYNEQFF.

The V call is TRBV7-9, the J call TRBJ2-7; D not resolved. V gave up 0 bases and J gave up 5 bases, with 14 bases separating them. Germline V gene lookup returns CDR1 SEHNR and CDR2 FQNEAQ (reference sequence). The CDR3 loop spans 15 amino acids. The CDR3 loop is CASSLAPPISHEQYF. In DNA, the CDR3 is TGTGCCAGCAGCTTAGCGCCGCCGATCAGCCACGAGCAGTACTTC.

This clonotype occurred a few times. This chain uses TRBV15 with TRBJ2-5; TRBD2 agrees at 7 bases. From germline, CDR1 is LNHNV and CDR2 YYDKDF (reference sequence). There are 14 residues in the CDR3. V lost 1 base to trimming and J lost 6 bases; unmatched junction nucleotides: 5. This CDR3 is CATSRGGGTKTQYF. The CDR3 bases are TGTGCCACCAGCAGAGGGGGGGGGACCAAGACCCAGTACTTC.

J is TRBJ1-5 and V is TRBV6-2 or TRBV6-3; 8 nucleotides agree with TRBD1. Trimming removed 2 bases from V and 4 bases from J; junction bases left unmatched: 4. The CDR3 length is 15 residues. Per germline, CDR1 MNHEY and CDR2 SVGEGT. Written as DNA, the CDR3 is TGTGCCAGCAGTTACGACAGGGGACCGAATCAGCCCCAGCATTTT. This translates into CASSYDRGPNQPQHF.

This clonotype was counted a few times. CDR3 sequence reads: CASSLLQGAIPKETQYF. Written as DNA, the CDR3 is TGTGCCAGCAGCCTACTTCAGGGGGCGATCCCGAAAGAGACCCAGTACTTC. The chain employs TRBV3-1 and TRBJ2-5, with TRBD1 identical over 8 bases. Germline assignment: CDR1 LGHDT and CDR2 YNNKEL (reference sequence). CDR3 length equals 17 residues. J was trimmed by 3 bases and V by 4 bases; bases with no gene match: 13.

This clonotype was detected many times. The chain has TRBV25-1 and TRBJ2-3; no clear D. V lost 3 bases and J lost 3, with 13 bases in between. This CDR3 is built from 15 residues. Germline lookup yields CDR1 MGHDK and CDR2 SYGVNS. CDR3 sequence: CASSDGGSRTDTQYF. CDR3 bases: TGTGCCAGCAGTGACGGCGGATCTCGGACAGATACGCAGTATTTT.

The chain has TRBV29-1 and TRBJ2-1; the match to TRBD1 covers 8 bases. The CDR3 is 11 amino acids. From germline, CDR1 is SQVTM and CDR2 ANQGSEA. J lost 8 bases, V lost 5 bases, and 2 bases had no gene match. This CDR3 is CSVQGADEQFF. The CDR3 DNA reads TGCAGCGTTCAGGGGGCGGATGAGCAGTTCTTC.

Ten or more counts support this clonotype. The CDR3 DNA reads as TGTGCCTCTAGGGCGGGGGGGAGCACAGATACGCAGTATTTT. Translating gives CASRAGGSTDTQYF. The chain couples TRBV19 to TRBJ2-3; 9 bases are a match to TRBD2. The trim removed 11 bases at V and 0 bases at J, leaving 6 bases unmatched. The CDR3 totals 14 residues. Germline lookup yields CDR1 LNHDA and CDR2 SQIVND (reference sequence).

This chain uses TRBV28 with TRBJ2-3; D is possibly TRBD1 (5 bases). Trimming pared 2 bases from V and 3 bases from J, leaving 9 bases between. From germline, CDR1 is MDHEN and CDR2 SYDVKM. CDR3 length equals 14 residues. Here the CDR3 DNA reads TGTGCCAGCAGTTTAACCAAGGGGACAGATACGCAGTATTTT. Encoded protein: CASSLTKGTDTQYF. Together with reference TRBV28 and TRBJ2-3, the CDR3 gives the full variable domain: DVKVTQSSRYLVKRTGEKVFLECVQDMDHENMFWYRQDPGLGLRLIYFSYDVKMKEKGDIPEGYSVSREKKERFSLILESASTNQTSMYLCASSLTKGTDTQYFGPGTRLTVL.

This chain connects TRBV12-3 or TRBV12-4 to TRBJ2-1; a weak D match, TRBD1 (6 bases). CDR3 length: 15 residues. The V and J ends lost 4 bases and 9 bases respectively, with 19 bases between them. The CDR3: CASSSIRGVIGEQFF. DNA of the CDR3: TGTGCCAGCAGTTCAATCAGGGGCGTCATTGGTGAGCAGTTCTTC.

In its sample, this clonotype was seen many times. The chain links TRBV6-5 to TRBJ2-7, with D tentatively TRBD2 (5 bases). CDR3 length equals 13 residues. The germline CDR1 and CDR2 sequences are MNHEY and SVGAGI. Trimming took 2 bases from V and 3 from J, leaving 8 bases between them. The CDR3 DNA reads as TGTGCCAGCAGTTACAGGGAGTACTACGAGCAGTACTTC. Amino acid sequence: CASSYREYYEQYF.

This clonotype has a count of ten or more. The CDR3 is CASSSGGDEQYF. CDR3 DNA: TGTGCCAGCAGTTCAGGGGGAGACGAGCAGTACTTC. J is TRBJ2-7 and V is TRBV12-3 or TRBV12-4; 7 bases fit TRBD1. J was trimmed by 5 bases and V by 4 bases; bases with no gene match: 2. This CDR3 comprises 12 residues.

A few counts support this clonotype. The V and J genes are TRBV7-8 and TRBJ2-7; TRBD2 aligns across 7 bases. The CDR3 extends over 18 amino acids. Germline V CDR1 and CDR2: SGHVS, FQNEAQ. J was trimmed by 0 bases and V by 1 base; bases with no gene match: 12. The CDR3 DNA reads as TGTGCCAGCAGCTTAGTGGGGGGGAGAAAGGGGACCTCCTACGAGCAGTACTTC. Amino acids: CASSLVGGRKGTSYEQYF. Using reference TRBV7-8 and TRBJ2-7 for the parts outside the CDR3, the full variable domain is GAGVSQSPRYKVAKRGQDVALRCDPISGHVSLFWYQQALGQGPEFLTYFQNEAQLDKSGLPSDRFFAERPEGSVSTLKIQRTQQEDSAVYLCASSLVGGRKGTSYEQYFGPGTRLTVT.